This is a list of T cell receptor beta chains from one sample in a study of identical twins. TCRdb called the 5' RACE reads again in MiXCR, with one record for every CDR3 protein. The sample includes 420,000 or so distinct CDR3 sequences, around a sixth of them seen just once. Sequenced sample: naive T cells sorted from blood. These receptors all stem from a man aged 50 to 59 in good health. Both conserved end residues are part of each CDR3. A D gene is named only where the DNA matches it firmly. The size entry is marked missing in some rows and otherwise reads once, few, many or a size class.

clone size,V gene,J gene,D gene,CDR3 protein,CDR3 DNA
few,TRBV7-6,TRBJ1-2,TRBD1,CASSLEGQGAGGYTF,TGTGCCAGCAGCTTAGAAGGGCAGGGGGCAGGAGGCTACACCTTC
NA,TRBV27,TRBJ1-1,TRBD1,CASTQDRTNTEAFF,TGTGCCAGCACCCAGGACAGGACGAACACTGAAGCTTTCTTT
NA,TRBV6-2/TRBV6-3,TRBJ2-5,NA,CASRFGSGETQYF,TGTGCCAGCAGGTTCGGGTCGGGAGAGACCCAGTACTTC
NA,TRBV18,TRBJ2-1,TRBD2,CASSSAAVLAGVFNEQFF,TGTGCCAGCTCAAGCGCGGCGGTACTAGCGGGGGTATTTAATGAGCAGTTCTTC
NA,TRBV20-1,TRBJ2-3,TRBD2,CSALAGGPKDTQYF,TGCAGTGCTCTAGCGGGGGGGCCGAAAGATACGCAGTATTTT
NA,TRBV7-9,TRBJ2-1,NA,CASSLGRDYNEQFF,TGTGCCAGCAGCTTAGGGCGGGACTACAATGAGCAGTTCTTC
NA,TRBV20-1,TRBJ2-1,TRBD2,CSLTSGRLFYNEQFF,TGCAGCTTGACTAGCGGGAGGCTGTTCTACAATGAGCAGTTCTTC
NA,TRBV12-3/TRBV12-4,TRBJ2-1,TRBD2,CASSFGLAGGPEQFF,TGTGCCAGCAGCTTTGGACTAGCGGGGGGCCCCGAGCAGTTCTTC
many,TRBV7-2,TRBJ2-7,TRBD1,CASSLDRGFYEQYF,TGTGCCAGCAGCCTTGACAGGGGTTTCTACGAGCAGTACTTC
NA,TRBV20-1,TRBJ2-3,TRBD2,CSATRTSGGPPNSINTQYF,TGCAGTGCTACGAGGACTAGCGGGGGGCCCCCCAACTCAATAAATACGCAGTATTTT
NA,TRBV7-9,TRBJ2-1,NA,CASSFLADNEQFF,TGTGCCAGCAGCTTCCTAGCAGACAATGAGCAGTTCTTC
many,TRBV15,TRBJ1-2,NA,CATSSGTATYGYTF,TGTGCCACCAGCAGCGGTACAGCAACCTATGGCTACACCTTC
NA,TRBV4-3,TRBJ2-1,NA,CASSQTPGGAARNEQFF,TGCGCCAGCAGCCAAACACCGGGCGGAGCGGCCCGCAATGAGCAGTTCTTC
many,TRBV11-2,TRBJ2-5,NA,CASSLNLQRRGSAGTQYF,TGTGCCAGCAGCTTAAATCTACAGAGGCGAGGTTCTGCGGGGACCCAGTACTTC
few,TRBV20-1,TRBJ1-1,NA,CSARDSGYQMNTEAFF,TGCAGTGCTCGCGACAGTGGTTACCAAATGAACACTGAAGCTTTCTTT
NA,TRBV11-1,TRBJ2-5,NA,CASSPGMGSQETQYF,TGTGCCAGCAGCCCCGGAATGGGGAGTCAAGAGACCCAGTACTTC
many,TRBV6-6,TRBJ2-7,NA,CASSYSHKWEQYF,TGTGCCAGCAGTTACTCGCACAAGTGGGAGCAGTACTTC
few,TRBV27,TRBJ2-5,NA,CASSLSGMETQYF,TGTGCCAGCAGTTTATCAGGGATGGAGACCCAGTACTTC
NA,TRBV18,TRBJ2-3,TRBD2,CASSPTSGSADTQYF,TGTGCCAGCTCACCGACTAGCGGGAGCGCAGATACGCAGTATTTT
NA,TRBV7-3,TRBJ2-5,NA,CASSSIHQETQYF,TGTGCCAGCAGCTCGATCCACCAAGAGACCCAGTACTTC
many,TRBV20-1,TRBJ2-3,TRBD2,CSARDRGLADTDTQYF,TGCAGTGCTAGAGACCGGGGACTAGCGGACACAGATACGCAGTATTTT
NA,TRBV18,TRBJ2-5,NA,CATSTPGETQYF,TGTGCCACCTCAACCCCGGGAGAGACCCAGTACTTC
NA,TRBV20-1,TRBJ2-7,NA,CSASRTSEQYF,TGCAGTGCTAGTCGGACATCCGAGCAGTACTTC